The TCR beta chain described here comes from a study of T-cell reconstitution after alpha-beta-depleted transplantation in children. Unique molecular identifiers tagged the TCRbeta library. MiXCR was run by TCRdb on the PCR reads, yielding one entry per CDR3 protein. The table has 500,000 to 750,000 distinct CDR3 sequences, 10% to 15% seen once. V lost 11 bases, J lost 1 base, and 11 bases lay in between. The germline V gene has CDR1 SEHNR and CDR2 FQNEAQ (reference sequence). The CDR3 runs 12 residues. This receptor was obtained from a male patient younger than 18 who had a stem cell transplant for acute myeloid leukemia, so the T cells may come from the graft donor. The starting material was PBMCs, mostly from graft donor cells, obtained 360 days after TCRalphabeta/CD19-depleted stem cell transplant. The chain combines TRBV7-9 with TRBJ2-5; TRBD1 or TRBD2 may be the D gene (6 bases each). The CDR3 region has the DNA TGTGCCCTAGGGGGGACCCAAGAGACCCAGTACTTC. Encoded protein: CALGGTQETQYF.